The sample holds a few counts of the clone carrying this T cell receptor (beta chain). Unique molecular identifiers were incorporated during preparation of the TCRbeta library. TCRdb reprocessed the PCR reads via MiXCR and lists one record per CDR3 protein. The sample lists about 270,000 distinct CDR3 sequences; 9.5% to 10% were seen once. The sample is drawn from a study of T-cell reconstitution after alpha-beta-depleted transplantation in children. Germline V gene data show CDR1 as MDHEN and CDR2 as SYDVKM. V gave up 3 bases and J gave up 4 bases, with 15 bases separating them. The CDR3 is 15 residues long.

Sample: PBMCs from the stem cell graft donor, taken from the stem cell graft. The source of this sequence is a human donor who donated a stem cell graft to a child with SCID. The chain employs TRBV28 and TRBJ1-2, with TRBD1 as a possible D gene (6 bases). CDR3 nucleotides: TGTGCCAGCAGTTTTGCCGAGGGCAGGGGCTATGGCTACACCTTC. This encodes CASSFAEGRGYGYTF.